This TCR beta chain was sequenced for a study of CD8+CD57+ T cells in acquired aplastic anemia. Study-wide context: The study obtained an average of 3.2 ug of DNA from sorted CD4+ and CD8+ cells. Some 9.9 million reads, on average, were obtained for CD4+ cells from healthy donors. Whole-study results and caveats: Found in both controls and patients were fewer than 35 CD8+ CDR3 sequences. The CD8+ Simpson's diversity of patients and controls was not significantly different.

About this clonotype: Its target is unknown.

The CDR3 has 14 residues. The germline V gene has CDR1 SGHNT and CDR2 YYREEE (reference sequence). The V and J ends lost 4 bases and 1 base respectively, with 10 bases between them. Investigators profiled TCR beta VDJ and CDR3 from genomic DNA template. From the reads, TCRdb called clonotypes with MiXCR, one entry per CDR3 protein. The sample has 400,000 to 500,000 distinct CDR3 sequences; around 68% are singletons. The receptor's source is a human donor in good health, serving as a control. The rearrangement links TRBV5-4 to TRBJ2-3, with D possibly being TRBD2 (5 bases). The sample comprised sorted CD4+, CD8+, or CD8+CD57+ T cells (not recorded which) from PBMCs. The CDR3, as DNA: TGTGCCAGCAGCGGCGGAGCGGGCACAGATACGCAGTATTTT. It codes for CASSGGAGTDTQYF.